This T cell receptor beta chain was recovered during a study of regulatory and conventional T cells in RAG deficiency. Findings and caveats of the study: Omenn syndrome and CID/AS patients had roughly 92-fold fewer unique Treg TCR beta sequences, versus approximately 10-fold elsewhere.

The table came from immunoSEQ multiplex PCR; TCRdb's copy has only in-frame clones and leaves some out. This repertoire shows 25,000 to 35,000 clones, about 95% found once; its top ten account for over 0.15%. In regard to this clone: What it binds is unknown.

Genomic DNA came from blood conventional CD4+ T cells gated CD25-low CD127-high. Unmatched junction bases numbered 7, after V lost 2 bases and J lost 0 bases. The CDR3 sequence is 17 residues long. This sample also appeared in a second study, on regulatory T cells. That source reports: The primer mix had 52 TRBV and 13 TRBJ primers. Regulatory T cells showed the strongest V-J pair restriction and V/J gene skewing among patient repertoires.

This receptor was taken from a human donor in good health. V usage is TRBV6-7 and J usage is TRBJ2-3; 8 positions agree with TRBD2. TRBV6-7 has ORF status, its function being uncertain. Sequenced material: CD25- CD4+ T cells sorted from blood. The CDR3 protein is CASSYPTSGESTDTQYF. In DNA form, the CDR3 reads TGTGCCAGCAGTTACCCTACTAGCGGAGAGAGCACAGATACGCAGTATTTT.